This TCR beta chain was identified in a study of tumor-infiltrating lymphocytes in primary liver carcinoma listed by TCRdb under 2017. At the level of the whole study: The five patients, three men and two women aged 30 to 69 years, had hepatocellular carcinoma (four) or combined HCC and intrahepatic cholangiocarcinoma (one). The tumors of the five patients were staged as T1-T3 N0M0, with maximum diameters ranging from roughly 4.2 to 10 cm. Each sample produced roughly 3.5 to 7.13 million productive TCRbeta reads, and read depth showed no significant difference between tissue types. TCRbeta repertoire sequencing, expression microarrays and whole-exome sequencing were combined in the study across five regions of each liver tumor, with adjacent normal tissue and blood also included. A total of roughly 35 specimens from 5 patients went through TCRbeta repertoire sequencing, namely 25 tumor regions, 5 adjacent noncancerous liver tissues and 5 peripheral blood samples. To link TCRbeta repertoire diversity to the local molecular phenotype, the 25 or so tumor region samples were profiled with Agilent mRNA microarrays. Reproducibility between technical replicate repertoires was high, with correlation coefficients above 0.98 and mean shared-clone rates about 0.9.

To note about this clonotype: There is no known antigen for this receptor. Base qualities are not at hand, and no much larger clone is one base apart.

Overall results and qualifications from the work: Only roughly 8-25% of top clones appeared in all five regions of a tumor, which suggests that tumor-infiltrating T cells are spatially heterogeneous. A significantly larger repertoire fraction was made up by the top 250 clones in tumors than in blood (p = 0.039). With just a handful of patients in the study, the authors point out that the findings should be validated in a larger study. Repertoire overlap was found to be higher between tumor regions (mean approximately 35%) than between tumor-adjacent (approximately 17%) or tumor-blood (around 15%) pairs, consistent with antigen-driven expansion. Because the samples were bulk and unsorted, CD4+ and CD8+ T cell repertoires could not be compared. Only the TCR beta chain was sequenced, so true repertoire diversity is likely underestimated because unpaired alpha chains were not captured.

Without any cell sorting, total RNA and DNA were extracted together from about 20-30 mg of bulk tissue using the AllPrep DNA/RNA mini kit. Surgical resection was performed in China between 2015 and 2016 on a few patients with histopathologically diagnosed primary liver carcinoma. At the time of sampling, the patients were treatment-naive and had chronic HBV infection. Each tumor was sampled at five spatially separated regions: the tumor centre plus the superior, inferior, left-lateral and right-lateral poles. According to histology, viable tumor cells made up more than 90% of every tumor sample. Fresh tumor and adjacent tissue pieces were bisected; one half was stored in RNAlater at -80°C, the other sent for histology. A constant-region primer and ProtoScript II reverse transcriptase were used to reverse-transcribe TCRbeta-specific cDNA from roughly 0.5 ug total RNA. The TCRbeta libraries were prepared through three rounds of nested multiplex PCR following a slightly modified ARM-PCR procedure. Each of the first two PCR rounds ran for around 11 cycles and used multiplex TRBV1-TRBV30 forward primers together with a Cbeta reverse primer. A final 25-cycle PCR with Deep VentR polymerase added sample barcodes and Illumina adapters. Before sequencing, amplicons of 200-500 bp were purified from gel using a QIAquick gel extraction kit. TCRbeta amplicons were sequenced on an Illumina HiSeq 2500 with 250-bp paired-end reads. The study's processing was this. Reads were quality-trimmed with Trimmomatic v0.33, and paired reads were merged with FLASH v1.2.11 to recover full CDR3 sequences. MiGEC v1.2.1b assigned V, D and J germline segments to the rearranged TCRbeta sequences. Clonotype statistics, along with Shannon-Wiener diversity indices, were calculated using VDJtools v1.0.0. To cut down on sampling bias, every analysis after diversity analysis relied on just the 250 most abundant clonotypes from each sample. TCRdb's own reprocessing of the public reads used fastp at Q25 and MiXCR and kept productive beta chains. Each entry merges the rows of one CDR3 protein and shows their most common DNA and genes. These V and J calls derive from TCRdb rather than the authors' analysis. For this sample the table gives about 100,000 distinct CDR3 sequences, of which roughly 69% were detected only once. 9% to 10% of the sample rests with the top ten.

From the germline V gene, CDR1 is SGHAT and CDR2 is FQNNGV. Measured from the cysteine to the phenylalanine, the CDR3 is 15 residues long. Left in the record is the CDR3 DNA by itself, 45 bases read in frame from the first base. The sequenced sample consisted of liver tumor tissue from sampling region 5. Explained via the paper, the cell subset or site label denotes: tumor region T5, tumor centre. This receptor was identified in a woman aged 60-70 years with primary liver carcinoma and hepatitis B virus infection. The sequence is built from TRBV11-2 and TRBJ2-6; TRBD1 is perhaps the D gene, given 5 matching bases. The CDR3 corresponds to CVSSLQASGANVLTF. The nucleotides read TGTGTAAGCAGTCTACAGGCCTCAGGGGCCAACGTCCTGACTTTC. Beyond the CDR3, the reference TRBV11-2 and TRBJ2-6 genes provide the residues; the full variable domain reads: EAGVAQSPRYKIIEKRQSVAFWCNPISGHATLYWYQQILGQGPKLLIQFQNNGVVDDSQLPKDRFSAERLKGVDSTLKIQPAKLEDSAVYLCVSSLQASGANVLTFGAGSRLTVL.